The clone carrying this TCR beta chain was recorded a few times. Its cognate antigen is unknown. Time point specified: patch test 3, about 24 weeks after DPC sensitization. Specified treatment: therapeutic diphenylcyclopropenone sensitization with weekly scalp DPC. The starting material, unfractionated whole blood, was used for total RNA extraction. Phlebotomy was performed prior to application of every patch test. The data were obtained in a study of human T cells and chemical hapten exposure. Study-level background: The study traced per-sample TCR yield variation mainly to small differences in pooled library volumes. Findings and caveats of the study: Controls formed significantly fewer large CDR3 similarity clusters than expanded TCRs did.

CDR1 is MDHEN and CDR2 is SYDVKM in the germline V gene. The CDR3 consists of 15 residues. V was pared by 6 bases and J by 1 base, with 10 bases between. Original data processing: Samples had a median of around 100,000 TCRs, ranging roughly 20,000 to 750,000. TCRdb ran MiXCR on the RACE reads and lists one entry per CDR3 protein. The V and J calls were not made by the authors but by TCRdb's processing. In the table there are under 50,000 distinct CDR3 sequences, 9.5% to 15% of which are singletons. The rearrangement links TRBV28 to TRBJ2-6; D is perhaps TRBD1 (5 bases). This TCR came from a woman aged 40 to 55 with alopecia areata. Some clones in this sample may be carry-over from other donors' samples. The material sequenced was whole blood, taken in connection with sensitization to the hapten diphenylcyclopropenone (DPC). The CDR3 protein is CASRPPGSGANVLTF. CDR3 DNA: TGTGCCAGCAGACCTCCAGGGTCTGGGGCCAACGTCCTGACTTTC.